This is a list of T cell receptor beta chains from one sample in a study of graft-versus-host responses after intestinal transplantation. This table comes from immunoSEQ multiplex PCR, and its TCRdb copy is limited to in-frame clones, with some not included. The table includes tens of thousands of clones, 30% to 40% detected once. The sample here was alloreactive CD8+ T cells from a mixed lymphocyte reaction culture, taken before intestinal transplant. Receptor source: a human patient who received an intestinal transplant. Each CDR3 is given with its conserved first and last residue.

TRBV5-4,CASSRTTSGRWGNGELFF
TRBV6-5,CASSYSKGETEAFF
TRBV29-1,CSVTGLAGAHEQYF
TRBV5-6,CASSLTGTSGGWTDTQYF
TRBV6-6,CASRGRAVLTDTQYF
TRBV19,CASSAGTGNAYEQYF
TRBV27,CASSLAGGSRDTQYF
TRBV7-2,CASSLRGVGYNEQFF
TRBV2,CASRPGGGGYTF
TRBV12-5,CASGDRDSYTDTQYF
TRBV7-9,CASSPPSSGGETQYF
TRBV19,CASSISGLGNQPQHF
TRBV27,CASSYLGTEETQYF
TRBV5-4,CASSVSGRQPDYEQYF
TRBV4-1,CASSLLAWGDTGELFF
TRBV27,CASTHHSGGAGELFF
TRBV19,CASSMGLSGNTIYF
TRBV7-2,CASSSTRTSALGTF
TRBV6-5,CASSAGQVNQPQHF
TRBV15,CATSRDRGMTSINEQFF
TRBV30,CAWGPGSSYNEQFF
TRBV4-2,CASSQDGTSYEQYF
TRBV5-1,CASSLGRTSTQYF
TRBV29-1,CSVEDSTGYTF